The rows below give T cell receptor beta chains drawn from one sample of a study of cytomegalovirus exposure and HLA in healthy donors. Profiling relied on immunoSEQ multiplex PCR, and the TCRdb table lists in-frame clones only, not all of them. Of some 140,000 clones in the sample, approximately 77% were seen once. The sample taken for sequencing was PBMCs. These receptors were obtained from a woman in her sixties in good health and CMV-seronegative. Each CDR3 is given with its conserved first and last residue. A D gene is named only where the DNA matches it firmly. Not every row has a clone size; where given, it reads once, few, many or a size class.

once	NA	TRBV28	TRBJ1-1	TGTGCCAGCAGTTCGCCAGGGAACACTGAAGCTTTCTTT	CASSSPGNTEAFF
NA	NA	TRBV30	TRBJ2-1	TGTGCCTGGAGTTCCCCGTGGAGGTCCTACAATGAGCAGTTCTTC	CAWSSPWRSYNEQFF
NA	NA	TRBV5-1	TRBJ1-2	TGCGCCAGCAGCTTGGGGTCAGGGATACGGTATGGCTACACCTTC	CASSLGSGIRYGYTF
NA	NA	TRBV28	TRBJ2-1	TGTGCCAGCAGTCCCTACAGGACTACCTCCTACAATGAGCAGTTCTTC	CASSPYRTTSYNEQFF
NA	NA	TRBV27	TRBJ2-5	TGTGCCAGCAGCCGGACGCTAGCGACCTTTCAAGAGACCCAGTACTTC	CASSRTLATFQETQYF
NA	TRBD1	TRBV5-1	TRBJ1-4	TGCGCCAGCAGCCCCGGACAGGGTACGGGCACTAATGAAAAACTGTTTTTT	CASSPGQGTGTNEKLFF
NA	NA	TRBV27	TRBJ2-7	TGTGCCACCGGGACATTAGCCTACGAGCAGTACTTC	CATGTLAYEQYF
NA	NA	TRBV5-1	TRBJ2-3	TGCGCCAGCAGCTTGGGCCTAGCCCTGGCAGATACGCAGTATTTT	CASSLGLALADTQYF
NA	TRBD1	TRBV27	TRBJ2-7	TGTGCCAGCAGGACCTTGGGACAGGGGTTCCACGAGCAGTACTTC	CASRTLGQGFHEQYF
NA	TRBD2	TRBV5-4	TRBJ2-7	TGTGCCAGCAGCTCAACTAGCGGCGAGCAGTACTTC	CASSSTSGEQYF
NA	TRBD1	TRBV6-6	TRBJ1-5	TGTGCCAGCAGTTACCGAGGGGGCGGTCAGCCCCAGCATTTT	CASSYRGGGQPQHF
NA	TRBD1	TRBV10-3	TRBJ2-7	TGTGCCATCAGTACCGGGACAGGAACCTACGAGCAGTACTTC	CAISTGTGTYEQYF
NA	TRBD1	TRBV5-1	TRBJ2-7	TGCGCCAGCAGCAGAGGACAGGGGGCCACCTACGAGCAGTACTTC	CASSRGQGATYEQYF
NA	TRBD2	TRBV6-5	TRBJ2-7	TGTGCCAGCAGCCCCGGGACTAGCCAGTACGAGCAGTACTTC	CASSPGTSQYEQYF
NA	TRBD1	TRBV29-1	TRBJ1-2	TGCAGCGTACGACAGGGGAGCTATGGCTACACCTTC	CSVRQGSYGYTF
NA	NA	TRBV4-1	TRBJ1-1	TGCGCCAGCAGCCAAGTTGGCGGGGTAGGAACTGAAGCTTTCTTT	CASSQVGGVGTEAFF
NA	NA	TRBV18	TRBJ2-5	TGTGCCAGCTCACCACCGGACTTCCCTACGAGGGAGACCCAGTACTTC	CASSPPDFPTRETQYF
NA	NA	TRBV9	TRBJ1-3	TGTGCCAGCAGCGCGGGGAGGGAGTCTGGAAACACCATATATTTT	CASSAGRESGNTIYF
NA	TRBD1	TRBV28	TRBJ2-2	TGTGCCAGCAGTTCAGGGGGTGTCACCGGGGAGCTGTTTTTT	CASSSGGVTGELFF
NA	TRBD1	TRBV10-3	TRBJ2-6	TGTGCCATGAACCGGGACAGGGATGTTGGGGCCAACGTCCTGACTTTC	CAMNRDRDVGANVLTF
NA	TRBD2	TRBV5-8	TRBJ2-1	TGTGCCAGCAGCTTGGCAAACGGGAGGTCACACAATGAGCAGTTCTTC	CASSLANGRSHNEQFF
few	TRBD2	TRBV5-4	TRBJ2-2	TGTGCCAGCAGCTTGGGTGGGCTAGCGGGGAACACCGGGGAGCTGTTTTTT	CASSLGGLAGNTGELFF
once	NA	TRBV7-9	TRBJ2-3	TGTGCCAGCAGCTTAGTCGTTCCAGATACGCAGTATTTT	CASSLVVPDTQYF
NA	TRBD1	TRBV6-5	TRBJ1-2	TGTGCCAGCAGTTACTCACAGGGGATGGGGCTTGGTGGCTACACCTTC	CASSYSQGMGLGGYTF
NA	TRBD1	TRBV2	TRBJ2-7	TGTGCCAGCAGTTTCGACAGGGGTTCCTACGAGCAGTACTTC	CASSFDRGSYEQYF
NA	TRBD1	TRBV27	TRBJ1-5	TGTGCCAGCAGTTTATCCAGGGGGAATCAGCCCCAGCATTTT	CASSLSRGNQPQHF
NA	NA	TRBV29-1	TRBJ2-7	TGCAGCGTTGAGGGGGCCCACTCCTACGAGCAGTACTTC	CSVEGAHSYEQYF
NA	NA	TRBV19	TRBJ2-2	TGTGCCAGTAAGGACACTCCTAACACCGGGGAGCTGTTTTTT	CASKDTPNTGELFF
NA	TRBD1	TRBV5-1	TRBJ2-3	TGCGCCAGCAGCTCCTCCGGGACAGGGGGCCTCACAGATACGCAGTATTTT	CASSSSGTGGLTDTQYF
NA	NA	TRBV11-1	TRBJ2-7	TGTGCCAGCAGCCCTGGTAGCCCTCCCTACGAGCAGTACTTC	CASSPGSPPYEQYF
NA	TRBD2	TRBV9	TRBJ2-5	TGTGCCAGCAGCGAACTAGCGGGAGGAGAGACCCAGTACTTC	CASSELAGGETQYF
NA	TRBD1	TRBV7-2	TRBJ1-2	TGTGCCAGCAGCCTGGGACAGGGGTTTACTGGCTACACCTTC	CASSLGQGFTGYTF
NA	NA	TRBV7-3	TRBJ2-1	TGTGCCAGCAGCTTACGTGGGGGACTTAATGAGCAGTTCTTC	CASSLRGGLNEQFF
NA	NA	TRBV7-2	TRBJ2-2	TGTGCCAGCAACTATCAGGGGCCCGGGGAGCTGTTTTTT	CASNYQGPGELFF
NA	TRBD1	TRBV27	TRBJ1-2	TGTGCCAGCAGAAGGACAGGGATAAACTATGGCTACACCTTC	CASRRTGINYGYTF
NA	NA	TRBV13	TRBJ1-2	TGTGCCAGCAGCTTAGGCAGGTCCTATGGCTACACCTTC	CASSLGRSYGYTF
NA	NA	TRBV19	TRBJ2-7	TGTGCCAGTGCCCCGGGACTCACCAGCCACTACGAGCAGTACTTC	CASAPGLTSHYEQYF
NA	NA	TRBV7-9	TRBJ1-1	TGTTCCAGCAGCTTAGCGATGGCGGCGAATAAAGCTTTCTTT	CSSSLAMAANKAFF
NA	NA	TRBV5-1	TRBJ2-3	TGCGCCAGCAGCTTGGACGGGAGTAGGGTGGATACGCAGTATTTT	CASSLDGSRVDTQYF
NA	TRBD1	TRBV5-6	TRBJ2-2	TGTGCCAGCATCGTCGACAGGGGGACCGGGGAGCTGTTTTTT	CASIVDRGTGELFF
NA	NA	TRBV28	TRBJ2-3	TGTGCCAGCAGCCCGAGGGGGGGGACAGATACGCAGTATTTT	CASSPRGGTDTQYF
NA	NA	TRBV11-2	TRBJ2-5	TGTGCCAGCAGCCACTCCGGACTCCAAGAGACCCAGTACTTC	CASSHSGLQETQYF
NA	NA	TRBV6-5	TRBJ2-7	TGTGCCAGCAGTTACTCGAGTCTGACGGGCGAGCAGTACTTC	CASSYSSLTGEQYF
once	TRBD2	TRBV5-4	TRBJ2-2	TGTGCCAGCAGCTTTATAAGCCTAGCGGGCACCGGGGAGCTGTTTTTT	CASSFISLAGTGELFF
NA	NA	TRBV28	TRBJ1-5	TGTGCCAGCAGCCGTCACCCCTGGCGCAGCACAGAATACAATAGCAATCAGCCCCAGCATTTT	CASSRHPWRSTEYNSNQPQHF
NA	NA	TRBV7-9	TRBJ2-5	TGTGCCAGCAGCTTTCCGGTGATACAAGAGACCCAGTACTTC	CASSFPVIQETQYF
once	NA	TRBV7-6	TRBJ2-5	TGTGCCAGCAGCTCCCTTGGAAGCGGACAAGAGACCCAGTACTTC	CASSSLGSGQETQYF
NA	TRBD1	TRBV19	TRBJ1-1	TGTGCCAGTATCCAGGGGGACATGAACACTGAAGCTTTCTTT	CASIQGDMNTEAFF
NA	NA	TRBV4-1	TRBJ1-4	TGCGCCAGCAGCCAGACAGGCGCAACTAATGAAAAACTGTTTTTT	CASSQTGATNEKLFF
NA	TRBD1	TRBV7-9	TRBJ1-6	TGTGCCACCAACAGGGGGGGTTCACCCCTCCACTTT	CATNRGGSPLHF
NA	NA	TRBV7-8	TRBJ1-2	TGTGCCAGCAGCACCATTGGCCTCAGAGGGATTTACGGCTACACCTTC	CASSTIGLRGIYGYTF
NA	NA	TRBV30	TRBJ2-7	TGTGCCTGGAGTGTACGACTAGTGTCGTACGAGCAGTACTTC	CAWSVRLVSYEQYF
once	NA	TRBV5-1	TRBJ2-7	TGCGCCAGCAGCTTCGATGGCATCCTCTCCTACGAGCAGTACTTC	CASSFDGILSYEQYF
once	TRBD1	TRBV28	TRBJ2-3	TGTGCCAGCTTAATCCCGGGACAGAGCACAGATACGCAGTATTTT	CASLIPGQSTDTQYF
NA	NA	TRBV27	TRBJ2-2	TGTGCCAGCAGGGGGGACTACACCGGGGAGCTGTTTTTT	CASRGDYTGELFF
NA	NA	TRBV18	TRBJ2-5	TGTGCCAGCTCACCTGTATCAGAGACCCAGTACTTC	CASSPVSETQYF
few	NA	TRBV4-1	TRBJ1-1	TGCGCCAGCAGCCAAGGATATGGCGCTTTCTTT	CASSQGYGAFF
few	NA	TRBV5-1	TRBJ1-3	TGCGCCAGCAGCTTAGGACAGCTTGGAGGAAACACCATATATTTT	CASSLGQLGGNTIYF
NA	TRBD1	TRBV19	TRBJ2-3	TGTGCCAGTAAGAGAGGGGGCGCGGCGGGCACAGATACGCAGTATTTT	CASKRGGAAGTDTQYF
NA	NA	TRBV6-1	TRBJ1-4	TGTGCCAGCGCGACCCCCGGAGGGACACTGTTTTTT	CASATPGGTLFF